This T cell receptor (beta chain) was captured by sequencing in a study of blood T cells in healthy people across ages. Donors ranged from 6 to 90 years old and were healthy Caucasians in Russia. It was approximately 10 milliliters of peripheral blood that were drawn from each donor. For the second PCR, which ran for roughly 6 to 11 cycles, a sample-barcoded 5' primer and a J-beta primer mix were used. TCRdb reprocessed the 5' RACE reads via MiXCR and lists one record per CDR3 protein. The data show 760,000 or so distinct CDR3 sequences, 20% to 30% seen once. As concerns this clonotype: Its antigen remains unidentified.

Points from the study as a whole: Whereas aged donors had fewer naive CD4+ cells, long-lived donors had more of them and higher diversity. It was found that TCR beta diversity correlated strongly with the percentage of naive T cells.

This same sample was also part of a study on T cells of mothers and their children.

This clonotype was obtained from a boy younger than 18 in good health. Material: blood.

CDR3 in amino acids: CASSLLGNVNYGYTF. DNA for the CDR3: TGTGCCAGCAGCTTACTCGGCAACGTTAACTATGGCTACACCTTC. This rearrangement joins TRBV7-2 to TRBJ1-2; D gene ambiguous. Trimming took off 2 bases at V and 1 base at J, with 11 bases between the two ends. The CDR3 sequence is 15 residues long. CDR1 and CDR2 (germline): SGHTA, FQGNSA.